This T cell receptor (beta chain) emerged from a study of beta chain features in type 1 diabetes. Findings and caveats of the study: Unsettled here was the matter of whether HLA type influences TCRB rearrangement. Significant though moderate, a shortening of TCRB CDR3s appeared in all four CD4+ subsets of Type 1 diabetes patients.

Sequencing targeted expressed TCRB transcripts, as all isolated RNA had been reverse transcribed. Assay used: immunoSEQ multiplex PCR; TCRdb lists only in-frame clones, some missing. The data hold roughly 340,000 clones, with roughly 13% observed a single time. It was one heparinised blood draw, averaging approximately 100 mL, that each donor gave. This clone was counted a few times. Its target is unknown. The CDR3 runs 12 residues. V lost 6 bases and J 0 bases, leaving 5 bases between the germline ends. Germline-derived CDR1 and CDR2 are MDHEN and SYDVKM. This TCR was recovered from a young woman with type 1 diabetes. The J gene is TRBJ1-2, the V gene TRBV28; no clear D. Sequencing was done on a sample of naive CD4+ T cells from blood. The CDR3 DNA is TGTGCCAGCAGACAAACTAACTATGGCTACACCTTC. Translating gives CASRQTNYGYTF.